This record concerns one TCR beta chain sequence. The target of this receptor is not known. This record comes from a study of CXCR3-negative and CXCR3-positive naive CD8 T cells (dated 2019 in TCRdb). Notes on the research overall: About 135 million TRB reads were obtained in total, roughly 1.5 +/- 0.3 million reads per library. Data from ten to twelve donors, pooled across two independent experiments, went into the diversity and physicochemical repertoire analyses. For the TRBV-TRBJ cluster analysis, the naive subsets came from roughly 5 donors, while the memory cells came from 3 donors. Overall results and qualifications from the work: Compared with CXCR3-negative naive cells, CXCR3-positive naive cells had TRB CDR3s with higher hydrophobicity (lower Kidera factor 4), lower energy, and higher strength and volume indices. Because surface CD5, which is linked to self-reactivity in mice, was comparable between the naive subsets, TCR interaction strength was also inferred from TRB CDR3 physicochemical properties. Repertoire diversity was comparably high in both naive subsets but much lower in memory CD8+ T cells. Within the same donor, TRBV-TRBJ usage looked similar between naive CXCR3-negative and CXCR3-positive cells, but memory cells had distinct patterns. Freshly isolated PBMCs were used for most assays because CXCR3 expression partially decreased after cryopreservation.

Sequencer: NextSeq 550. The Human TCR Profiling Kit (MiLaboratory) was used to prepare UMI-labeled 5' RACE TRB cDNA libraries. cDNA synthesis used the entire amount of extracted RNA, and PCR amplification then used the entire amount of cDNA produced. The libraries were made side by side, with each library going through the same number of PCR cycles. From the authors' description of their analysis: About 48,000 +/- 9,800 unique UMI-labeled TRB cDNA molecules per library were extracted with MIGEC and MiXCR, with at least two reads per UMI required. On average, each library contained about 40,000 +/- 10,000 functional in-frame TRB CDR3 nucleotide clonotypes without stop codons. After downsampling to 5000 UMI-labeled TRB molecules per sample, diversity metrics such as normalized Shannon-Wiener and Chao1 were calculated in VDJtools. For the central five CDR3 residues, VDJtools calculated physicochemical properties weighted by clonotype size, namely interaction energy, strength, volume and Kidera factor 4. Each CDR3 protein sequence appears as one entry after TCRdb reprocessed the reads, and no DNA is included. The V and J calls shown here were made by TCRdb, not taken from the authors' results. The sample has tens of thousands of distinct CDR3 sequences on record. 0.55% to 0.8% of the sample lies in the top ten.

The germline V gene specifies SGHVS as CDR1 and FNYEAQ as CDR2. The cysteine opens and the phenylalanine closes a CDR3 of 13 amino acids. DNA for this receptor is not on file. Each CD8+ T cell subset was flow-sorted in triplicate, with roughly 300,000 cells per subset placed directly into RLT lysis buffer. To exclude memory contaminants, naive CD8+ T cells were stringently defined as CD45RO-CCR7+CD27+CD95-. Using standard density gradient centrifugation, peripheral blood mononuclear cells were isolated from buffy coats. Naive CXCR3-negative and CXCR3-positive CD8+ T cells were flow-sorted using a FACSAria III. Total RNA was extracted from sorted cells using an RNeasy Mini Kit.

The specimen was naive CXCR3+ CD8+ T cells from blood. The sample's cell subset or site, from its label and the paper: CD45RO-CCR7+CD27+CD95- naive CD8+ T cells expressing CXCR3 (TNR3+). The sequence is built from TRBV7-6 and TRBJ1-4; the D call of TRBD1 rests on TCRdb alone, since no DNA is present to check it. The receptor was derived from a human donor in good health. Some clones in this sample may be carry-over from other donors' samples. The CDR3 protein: CASSPWTGEKLFF. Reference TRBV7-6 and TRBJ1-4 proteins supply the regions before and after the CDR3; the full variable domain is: GAGVSQSPRYKVTKRGQDVALRCDPISGHVSLYWYRQALGQGPEFLTYFNYEAQQDKSGLPNDRFSAERPEGSISTLTIQRTEQRDSAMYRCASSPWTGEKLFFGSGTQLSVL.